These 6 T cell receptor beta chains came from one sample sequenced in a study of cytomegalovirus exposure and HLA in healthy donors. In the PCR, 60 Vbeta and 13 Jbeta primers were used. TCRdb keeps only in-frame clones here, not all; method: immunoSEQ multiplex PCR. This sample has 35,000 to 45,000 clones; around 50% occur once, and the top ten carry 6.2%. The sample taken for sequencing was PBMCs. Source of these receptors: a woman aged 40-49 years in good health and CMV-seropositive.

The V and J genes are TRBV27 and TRBJ2-5, with TRBD1 identical over 8 bases. Trimming at V came to 6 bases and at J to 5 bases, leaving 20 bases not matched to a gene. Per the germline V gene, CDR1 is MNHEY and CDR2 is SMNVEV (reference sequence). CDR3 length: 18 residues. CDR3 protein: CASRKTGARGGRGETQYF. DNA of the CDR3: TGTGCCAGCAGAAAGACAGGGGCGCGTGGGGGGAGAGGGGAGACCCAGTACTTC.

This clone was counted a few times. The chain carries TRBV18 and TRBJ1-2; D possibly corresponds to TRBD1 (5 bases). Deletions cut 2 bases from V and 0 bases from J, with 10 bases between. CDR3 size: 15 residues. CDR1 is KGHSH, CDR2 LQKENI, per germline. CDR3 sequence (DNA): TGTGCCAGCTCACCAGGCGCAGGGTCTAACTATGGCTACACCTTC. Protein: CASSPGAGSNYGYTF.

This clone was detected only once. V gene TRBV4-3 combines with J gene TRBJ1-2; D perhaps matches TRBD1 (5 bases). Germline-derived CDR1 and CDR2 are LGHNA and YSLEER. Trimming cost V 0 bases and J 6 bases, with 14 bases left between them. The CDR3 covers 15 residues. The CDR3 is CASSQDDIREDGYTF. CDR3 sequence (DNA): TGCGCCAGCAGCCAAGATGACATCAGGGAAGATGGCTACACCTTC.

DNA of the CDR3: TGTGCAAGTCGCTTTTGGGCAGGTGTTAGAGAGACCCAGTACTTC. This sequence encodes CASRFWAGVRETQYF. This sequence joins TRBV12-2 and TRBJ2-5; the table gives TRBD1 as D, unverified against the DNA. TRBV12-2 is designated a pseudogene. The CDR3 has 15 residues.

This clone was seen just once. V is TRBV6-5 and J is TRBJ1-5, with 8 bases identical to TRBD1. There are 15 residues in the CDR3. V was clipped by 6 bases and J by 3 bases; unmatched bases: 7. The germline V gene encodes CDR1 MNHEY and CDR2 SVGAGI. CDR3 amino acids: CASRRGQAYNQPQHF. The CDR3 bases are TGTGCCAGCAGAAGGGGACAGGCGTACAATCAGCCCCAGCATTTT.

CDR3 bases: TGTGCCACCAGCAGCCATCTCTCTCGACAGGGGCATTATGGCTACACCTTC. Translation gives CATSSHLSRQGHYGYTF. This chain connects TRBV15 to TRBJ1-2; 8 bases match TRBD1. Germline loops: CDR1 LNHNV, CDR2 YYDKDF (reference sequence). Trimming took 3 bases from V and 5 from J; bases not matched to a gene: 14. This CDR3 contains 17 residues.